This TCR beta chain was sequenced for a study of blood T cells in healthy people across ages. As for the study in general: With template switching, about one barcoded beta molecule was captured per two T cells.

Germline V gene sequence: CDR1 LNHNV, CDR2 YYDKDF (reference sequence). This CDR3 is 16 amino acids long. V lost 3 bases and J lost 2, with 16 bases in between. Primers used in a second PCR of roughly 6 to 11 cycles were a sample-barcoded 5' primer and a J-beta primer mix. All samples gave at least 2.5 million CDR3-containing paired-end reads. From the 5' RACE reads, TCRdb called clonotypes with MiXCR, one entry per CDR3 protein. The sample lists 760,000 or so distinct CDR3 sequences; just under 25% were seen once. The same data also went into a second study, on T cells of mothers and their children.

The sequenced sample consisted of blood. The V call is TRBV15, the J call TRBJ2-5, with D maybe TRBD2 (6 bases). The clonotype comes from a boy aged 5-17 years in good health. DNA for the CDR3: TGTGCCACCAGCAGGTGGGGGGATCAATTACAAGAGACCCAGTACTTC. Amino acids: CATSRWGDQLQETQYF.